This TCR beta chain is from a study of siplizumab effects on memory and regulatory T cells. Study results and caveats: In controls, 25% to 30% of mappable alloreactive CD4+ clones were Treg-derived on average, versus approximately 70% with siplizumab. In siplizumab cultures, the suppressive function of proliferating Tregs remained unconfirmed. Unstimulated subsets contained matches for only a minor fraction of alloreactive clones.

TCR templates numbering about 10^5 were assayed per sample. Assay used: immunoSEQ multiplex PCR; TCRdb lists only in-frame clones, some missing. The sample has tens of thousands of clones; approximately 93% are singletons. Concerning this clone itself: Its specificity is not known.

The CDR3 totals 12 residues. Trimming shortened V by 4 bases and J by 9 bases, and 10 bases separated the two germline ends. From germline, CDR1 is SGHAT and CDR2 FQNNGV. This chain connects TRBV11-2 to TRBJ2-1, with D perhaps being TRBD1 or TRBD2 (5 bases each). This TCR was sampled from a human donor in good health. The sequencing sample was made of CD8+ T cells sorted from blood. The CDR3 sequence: CASSWDRSEQFF. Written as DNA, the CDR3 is TGTGCCAGCAGCTGGGACCGGAGTGAGCAGTTCTTC.